The next 2 T cell receptor beta chains were all read from a single sample in a study of T cell repertoires in cytomegalovirus infection. TCRdb passed the reads through MiXCR, listing each CDR3 protein once. The sample yields about 180,000 distinct CDR3 sequences, about a sixth seen once. Sequenced: CD8+ T cells from PBMCs. These receptors all come from a human donor in good health (CMV status not recorded). Some clones in this sample may be carry-over from other donors' samples.

The chain uses TRBV5-6 and TRBJ2-7; D is tentatively TRBD1 or TRBD2 (5 bases each). CDR3 length: 16 residues. V was shortened by 4 bases and J by 3 bases, with 20 bases between the two germline ends. Germline V gives CDR1 SGHDT, CDR2 YYEEEE. The CDR3 spells CASSGTEGLPSYEQYF. CDR3 sequence (DNA): TGTGCCAGCAGCGGAACCGAGGGGTTACCAAGCTACGAGCAGTACTTC.

This clonotype came up a few times. V gene TRBV6-2 or TRBV6-3 combines with J gene TRBJ1-1; the match to TRBD1 covers 7 bases. J lost 4 bases, V lost 2 bases, and 10 bases had no gene match. The germline CDR1 and CDR2 sequences are MNHEY and SVGEGT. The CDR3 covers 16 residues. CDR3 bases: TGTGCCAGCAGTTACCGCAAAGGGGGCGGCATCACTGAAGCTTTCTTT. Translated: CASSYRKGGGITEAFF.